A single sample is the source of the 24 T cell receptor beta chains below, sequenced in a study of cytomegalovirus exposure and HLA in healthy donors. The PCR ran on 60 Vbeta and 13 Jbeta primers. Generated by immunoSEQ multiplex PCR, the TCRdb table keeps only in-frame clones and is missing some. This table holds roughly 44,000 clones, 81% found once. Specimen: PBMCs. These receptors were collected from a middle-aged man in good health and CMV-seronegative.

The V and J genes are TRBV6-6 and TRBJ2-2; D ambiguous. Germline-derived CDR1 and CDR2 are MNHNY and SVGAGI (reference sequence). The CDR3 length is 12 residues. V lost 5 bases to trimming and J lost 8 bases, with 9 bases between them. As DNA, the CDR3 is TGTGCCAGCAGTCCTGTCGGGGGGGAGCTGTTTTTT. Protein sequence: CASSPVGGELFF.

The CDR3: CASTVALEPQHF. As DNA, the CDR3 is TGTGCCAGTACGGTAGCACTCGAGCCCCAGCATTTT. V and J are TRBV19 and TRBJ1-5; D is undetermined. This CDR3 has 12 residues. The germline gives CDR1 LNHDA, CDR2 SQIVND (reference sequence). Trimming cost V 7 bases and J 8 bases, with 12 bases left between them.

The chain is built from TRBV5-1 and TRBJ2-5; tentative D call: TRBD1 (5 bases). The germline V and J ends were trimmed by 0 bases and 5 bases, with 11 bases remaining between them. Germline CDR1 and CDR2: SGHRS and YFSETQ. The CDR3 has 14 residues. The CDR3 region is CASSLAQKGETQYF. The CDR3 nucleotides are TGCGCCAGCAGCTTGGCCCAGAAGGGGGAGACCCAGTACTTC.

The chain couples TRBV7-2 to TRBJ2-1; D unresolved. CDR1 SGHTA and CDR2 FQGNSA come from the germline V gene. The CDR3 sequence is 12 residues long. Trimming took off 2 bases at V and 7 bases at J, with 6 bases between the two ends. The CDR3 DNA is TGTGCCAGCAGCTTACTGGCTAATGAGCAGTTCTTC. This gives the protein CASSLLANEQFF.

Note on this clone: The junction departs from the called germline gene at one end, perhaps through a read error. V gene TRBV5-1 combines with J gene TRBJ2-7, with D possibly TRBD1 on 6 matching bases. Germline V CDR1 and CDR2: SGHRS, YFSETQ. CDR3 length equals 13 residues. CDR3 sequence reads: CASSLAGASEQYF. In DNA form, the CDR3 reads TGTGCCAGCAGCTTGGCAGGGGCGTCCGAGCAGTACTTC.

The rearrangement links TRBV6-1 to TRBJ1-1, with TRBD1 matching over 7 bases. CDR1 and CDR2 (germline): MNHNS, SASEGT. The J segment lost 5 bases and the V segment lost 5 bases, leaving 8 bases of the junction unmatched. This CDR3 has 14 amino acids. CDR3 DNA sequence: TGTGCCAGCAGTATCCGACAGGGTGGTACTGAAGCTTTCTTT. It encodes CASSIRQGGTEAFF.

The chain carries TRBV5-5 and TRBJ2-3, with TRBD1 matching 9 bases. After removal of 4 bases from V and 3 bases from J, the junction contained 9 bases not matched to a gene. Germline CDR1 and CDR2: SGHKS and YYEKEE (reference sequence). The CDR3 is made up of 16 amino acids. CDR3 protein: CASSALPGTGTDTQYF. CDR3 coding DNA: TGTGCCAGCAGCGCACTACCCGGGACAGGGACAGATACGCAGTATTTT.

This clone turned up a few times. V is TRBV19 and J is TRBJ2-7, with TRBD1 identical over 8 bases. This CDR3 is 14 amino acids long. The V and J ends lost 7 bases and 5 bases, in that order; junction bases with no gene match: 10. CDR1 and CDR2 from the germline V gene are LNHDA and SQIVND (reference sequence). The CDR3 DNA sequence: TGTGCCAGTACGCGGACAGGGAGGTTCGACGAGCAGTACTTC. Translating gives CASTRTGRFDEQYF.

The chain is built from TRBV7-2 and TRBJ1-4; TRBD1 matches 10 bases. CDR1 SGHTA and CDR2 FQGNSA come from the germline V gene. The ends lost 5 bases at V and 8 bases at J; junction bases unmatched: 5. The CDR3 runs 14 residues. The CDR3 nucleotides read TGTGCCAGCAGCCCGGGACAGGGGTTCGAAAAACTGTTTTTT. Translation: CASSPGQGFEKLFF.

The rearrangement uses TRBV28 and TRBJ1-5; D is undetermined. The CDR3 spans 14 residues. CDR1 MDHEN and CDR2 SYDVKM come from the germline V gene. Trimming stripped 2 bases from V and 5 bases from J, with 10 bases between. CDR3 sequence: CASSLRQVDQPQHF. DNA for the CDR3: TGTGCCAGCAGTTTACGGCAGGTTGATCAGCCCCAGCATTTT.

The chain joins TRBV28 to TRBJ2-1, with D perhaps matching TRBD2 (6 bases). This CDR3 contains 15 residues. Trimming pared 4 bases from V and 8 bases from J, leaving 18 bases between. Germline V gene data show CDR1 as MDHEN and CDR2 as SYDVKM. Here the CDR3 reads CASSSLAASGDEQFF. The CDR3 region has the DNA TGTGCCAGCAGTTCCTTAGCGGCCTCGGGGGATGAGCAGTTCTTC.

The chain carries TRBV2 and TRBJ2-1, with TRBD2 identical over 12 bases. The length of the CDR3 is 15 residues. The germline CDR1 and CDR2 sequences are SNHLY and FYNNEI. The junction had 8 bases not matched to a gene; V was cut back by 6 bases and J by 8 bases. CDR3 region: CASRRLAGDWDEQFF. The CDR3 coding sequence is TGTGCCAGCAGACGACTAGCGGGAGATTGGGATGAGCAGTTCTTC.

This chain joins TRBV9 and TRBJ2-7; 9 bases are a match to TRBD2. Germline V gives CDR1 SGDLS, CDR2 YYNGEE. The CDR3 loop spans 15 amino acids. V lost 4 bases, J lost 0 bases, and 5 bases stayed unmatched. CDR3 sequence: CASSPRLAASYEQYF. DNA for the CDR3: TGTGCCAGCAGCCCCCGACTAGCGGCCTCCTACGAGCAGTACTTC. Drawing the rest from reference TRBV9 and TRBJ2-7, the complete variable domain is DSGVTQTPKHLITATGQRVTLRCSPRSGDLSVYWYQQSLDQGLQFLIQYYNGEERAKGNILERFSAQQFPDLHSELNLSSLELGDSALYFCASSPRLAASYEQYFGPGTRLTVT.

The chain links TRBV7-4 to TRBJ2-7, with a possible D match to TRBD1 (5 bases). V dropped 0 bases and J dropped 3 bases, with 9 bases sitting between them. Per germline, CDR1 SGHVT and CDR2 SQSDAQ. The CDR3 extends over 14 amino acids. The CDR3 coding sequence is TGTGCCAGCAGCTTAGCAGGGGTGAACTACGAGCAGTACTTC. Translation gives CASSLAGVNYEQYF.

The chain couples TRBV27 to TRBJ2-3, with 7 bases lining up with TRBD1. This CDR3 region has 15 residues. The junction had 4 bases not matched to a gene; V was cut back by 1 base and J by 3 bases. The germline V gene has CDR1 MNHEY and CDR2 SMNVEV (reference sequence). The CDR3: CASSLYSRGTDTQYF. In nucleotides, the CDR3 is TGTGCCAGCAGTTTATACTCCAGGGGGACAGATACGCAGTATTTT.

The chain combines TRBV11-2 with TRBJ2-1, with D unresolved. V lost 5 bases to trimming and J lost 4 bases, with 3 bases between them. This CDR3 spans 11 amino acids. Germline V gene lookup returns CDR1 SGHAT and CDR2 FQNNGV. The CDR3 loop reads CASSRYNEQFF. CDR3 bases: TGTGCCAGCAGCCGGTACAATGAGCAGTTCTTC. The whole variable domain, filled in from reference TRBV11-2 and TRBJ2-1, reads EAGVAQSPRYKIIEKRQSVAFWCNPISGHATLYWYQQILGQGPKLLIQFQNNGVVDDSQLPKDRFSAERLKGVDSTLKIQPAKLEDSAVYLCASSRYNEQFFGPGTRLTVL.

This clone was counted between two and nine times. This rearrangement joins TRBV11-2 to TRBJ1-1, with 9 bases that match TRBD1. V was pared by 3 bases and J by 1 base, with 3 bases of the junction left unmatched. CDR3 length: 15 amino acids. The germline V gene encodes CDR1 SGHAT and CDR2 FQNNGV. DNA of the CDR3: TGTGCCAGCAGCTTGACAGGGGGTCGGAACACTGAAGCTTTCTTT. Translation: CASSLTGGRNTEAFF.

CDR3 sequence: CASSSPRGRGAGDNEQFF. DNA of the CDR3: TGTGCCAGCAGCTCCCCCCGTGGGAGGGGAGCGGGGGACAATGAGCAGTTCTTC. The chain links TRBV11-1 to TRBJ2-1; 8 bases are a match to TRBD2. J gave up 5 bases and V 4 bases, and 16 bases lay outside the gene matches. CDR1 and CDR2 from the germline V gene are SGHAT and FQDESV (reference sequence). CDR3 size: 18 residues.

This clone was found a few times. The genes are TRBV29-1 and TRBJ2-3; no firm D call. The length of the CDR3 is 13 residues. Per germline, CDR1 SQVTM and CDR2 ANQGSEA. Trimming shortened V by 2 bases and J by 0 bases, and 6 bases separated the two germline ends. CDR3 residues: CSVERQSTDTQYF. DNA of the CDR3: TGCAGCGTTGAACGTCAGAGCACAGATACGCAGTATTTT.

The chain joins TRBV28 to TRBJ1-1, with TRBD1 as a possible D gene (6 bases). Trimming removed 5 bases from V and 3 bases from J, with 13 bases in between. Germline lookup yields CDR1 MDHEN and CDR2 SYDVKM. The CDR3 has 14 amino acids. CDR3 nucleotides: TGTGCCAGCAGTCCAAAGGACAGCTACACTGAAGCTTTCTTT. It yields the protein CASSPKDSYTEAFF.

CDR3 nucleotide sequence: TGTGCCAGCTCACCGGGACTTTCCTACGAGCAGTACTTC. Residues: CASSPGLSYEQYF. The chain links TRBV18 to TRBJ2-7, with D perhaps TRBD2 (6 bases). CDR3 length: 13 residues. The germline gives CDR1 KGHSH, CDR2 LQKENI. V lost 3 bases to trimming and J lost 1 base, with 7 bases between them. The variable domain in full, completed from reference TRBV18 and TRBJ2-7, reads NAGVMQNPRHLVRRRGQEARLRCSPMKGHSHVYWYRQLPEEGLKFMVYLQKENIIDESGMPKERFSAEFPKEGPSILRIQQVVRGDSAAYFCASSPGLSYEQYFGPGTRLTVT.

CDR3: CASSDSWSTEAFF. The DNA for the CDR3 is TGTGCCAGCTCAGATTCGTGGAGCACTGAAGCTTTCTTT. The rearrangement uses TRBV18 and TRBJ1-1; D gene uncertain. This CDR3 spans 13 amino acids. Trimming left V 5 bases short and J 4 bases short, with 11 bases between. CDR1 KGHSH and CDR2 LQKENI come from the germline V gene.

V usage is TRBV9 and J usage is TRBJ2-1; 8 positions match TRBD2. V shed 0 bases, J shed 14 bases, and the junction held 7 bases outside the gene matches. The CDR3 totals 13 residues. The germline V gene has CDR1 SGDLS and CDR2 YYNGEE. The CDR3, as DNA: TGTGCCAGCAGCGTAGATTCAAGCGGGAGAAAGTTCTTC. This gives the protein CASSVDSSGRKFF.

This chain joins TRBV21-1 and TRBJ2-7; TRBD2 was called by the table and not checked on the DNA. TRBV21-1 represents a pseudogene. This CDR3 has 17 residues. The CDR3 protein is CASSKGELAGGPLEQYF. The CDR3 nucleotides are TGTGCCAGCAGCAAGGGAGAACTAGCGGGAGGGCCTCTCGAGCAGTACTTC.